This T cell receptor (beta chain) came from a study of control samples from healthy donors and cancer patients. V lost 0 bases to trimming and J lost 4 bases; unmatched junction nucleotides: 14. The CDR3 length is 18 residues. Germline values: CDR1 SGHDT, CDR2 YYEEEE. This clone was counted only a few times. The assay was immunoSEQ multiplex PCR, and TCRdb's table has in-frame clones only and misses some. The data contain about 130,000 clones, around 92% of them singletons. The receptor was derived from a man older than 75 with head and neck cancer. The chain links TRBV5-6 to TRBJ2-5; 8 nucleotides agree with TRBD1. Sample: PBMCs. The CDR3 DNA is TGTGCCAGCAGCTTGGGCAGGGGGCGATATCTAGAAGGAGAGACCCAGTACTTC. Translation gives CASSLGRGRYLEGETQYF.